This T cell receptor beta chain was recorded in a study of OX40 agonist ivuxolimab in advanced cancers. Germline assignment: CDR1 SGHKS and CDR2 YYEKEE (reference sequence). This CDR3 spans 12 amino acids. V lost 2 bases and J lost 9, with 11 bases in between. The table came from immunoSEQ multiplex PCR; TCRdb's copy has only in-frame clones and leaves some out. The sample lists around 65,000 clones, nearly 95% occurring once. This sequence originates from an adult with an advanced solid tumor such as melanoma, head and neck, liver or kidney cancer. V and J are TRBV5-5 and TRBJ1-1, with D unclear. This material consisted of CD4+ or CD8+ T cells sorted from blood, taken in a trial of the OX40 agonist ivuxolimab. The CDR3 loop is CASSFDRLQAFF. Written as DNA, the CDR3 is TGTGCCAGCAGCTTTGATCGACTACAAGCTTTCTTT. The full variable domain, its missing parts supplied by reference TRBV5-5 and TRBJ1-1, is DAGVTQSPTHLIKTRGQQVTLRCSPISGHKSVSWYQQVLGQGPQFIFQYYEKEERGRGNFPDRFSARQFPNYSSELNVNALLLGDSALYLCASSFDRLQAFFGQGTRLTVV.